This T cell receptor beta chain was recorded in a study of blood T cell dynamics during melanoma immunotherapy. Across the whole study: First-line therapy was either pembrolizumab or nivolumab with ipilimumab for metastatic melanoma.

Time point here: pre-treatment baseline. Response was assessed by RECIST 1.1 at 12 weeks, except a couple of rapid progressors. Details on this clone: What it recognizes is unknown.

Sequencing used immunoSEQ multiplex PCR; TCRdb keeps in-frame clones, though not all of them. The sample has some 760 clones; over 75% are singletons. General study results and limits: The study could not tell melanoma-specific clones from general immune activation.

Trimming pared 2 bases from V and 0 bases from J, leaving 10 bases between. The CDR3 has 15 residues. Germline V lookup: CDR1 SGHRS, CDR2 YFSETQ. This material consisted of cell-free DNA from blood, taken from a patient treated with checkpoint blockade. This receptor was identified in a human donor with melanoma. The V call is TRBV5-1, the J call TRBJ2-3; D is unresolved. The DNA for the CDR3 is TGCGCCAGCAGCTTCAGACTTTCTAGCACAGATACGCAGTATTTT. It codes for CASSFRLSSTDTQYF.